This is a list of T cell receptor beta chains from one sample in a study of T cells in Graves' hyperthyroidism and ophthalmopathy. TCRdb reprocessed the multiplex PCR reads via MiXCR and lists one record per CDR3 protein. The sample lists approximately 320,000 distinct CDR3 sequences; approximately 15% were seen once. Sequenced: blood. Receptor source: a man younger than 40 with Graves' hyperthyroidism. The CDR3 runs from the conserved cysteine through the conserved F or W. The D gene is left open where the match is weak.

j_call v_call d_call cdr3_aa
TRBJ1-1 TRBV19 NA CASTLWDGTEAFF
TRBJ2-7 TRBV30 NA CAWMPGAYEQYF
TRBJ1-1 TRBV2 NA CASQGGDTEAFF
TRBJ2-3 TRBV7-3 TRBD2 CASSTGTSRDTDTQYF
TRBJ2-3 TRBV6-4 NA CASSPGDTSTDTQYF
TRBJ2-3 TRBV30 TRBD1 CAWSVPRTGADTQYF
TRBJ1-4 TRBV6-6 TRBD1 CASSYAVPGQVGNTNEKLFF
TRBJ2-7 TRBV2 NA CASSSAVNYEQYF
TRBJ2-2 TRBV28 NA CASSFTGSTGELFF
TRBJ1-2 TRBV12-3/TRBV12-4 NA CASSPVGGFDYGYTF
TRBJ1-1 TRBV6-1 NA CASSGTVNTEAFF
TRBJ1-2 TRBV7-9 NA CASSRGDSSSYGYTF
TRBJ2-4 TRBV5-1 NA CASSKGLHSGGKNIQYF
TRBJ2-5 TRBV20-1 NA CSAEEPETQYF
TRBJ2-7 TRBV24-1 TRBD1 CATSDTTGDSYEQYF
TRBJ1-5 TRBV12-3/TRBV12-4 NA CASTTGMVQPQHF
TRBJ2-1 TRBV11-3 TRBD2 CASRAPPASGSSYNEQFF
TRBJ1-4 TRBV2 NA CASRGDGGNEKLFF
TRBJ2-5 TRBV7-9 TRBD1 CASSPQGALETQYF
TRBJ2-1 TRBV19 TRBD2 CASRRTSAYNEQFF
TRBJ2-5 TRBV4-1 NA CASSQAEETQYF
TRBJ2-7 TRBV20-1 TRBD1 CSAYLGDRVHEQYF
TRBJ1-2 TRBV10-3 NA CAISADTAGYGYTF
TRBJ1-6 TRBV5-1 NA CASSLPAGGSPLHF
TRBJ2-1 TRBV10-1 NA CASSNLGWDEQFF
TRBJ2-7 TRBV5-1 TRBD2 CASSLSGSDEQYF
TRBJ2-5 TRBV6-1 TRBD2 CASSERSSGASGTQYF
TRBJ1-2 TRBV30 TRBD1 CAWRNVGRGVGYTF
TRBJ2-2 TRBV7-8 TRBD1 CASSGGQGAGELFF
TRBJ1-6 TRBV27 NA CASSLVEGHSPLHF
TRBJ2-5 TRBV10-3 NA CAISESRTLTGGLETQYF
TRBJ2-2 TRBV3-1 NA CASSQGLRTGELFF
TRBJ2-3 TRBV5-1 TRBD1 CASSQGQGTTDTQYF
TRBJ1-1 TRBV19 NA CASRGGHTEAFF
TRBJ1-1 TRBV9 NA CASSADYGGGATEAFF
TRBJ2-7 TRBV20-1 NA CSASPDPRVYEQYF
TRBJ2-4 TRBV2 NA CAILLGVLAKNIQYF
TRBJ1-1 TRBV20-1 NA CSARDLAVEAFF
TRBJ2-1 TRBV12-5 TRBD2 CASGFPGLADNEQFF
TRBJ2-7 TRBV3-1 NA CASSQGRATPKDF
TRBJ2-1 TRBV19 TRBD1 CASARGTGPYNEQFF
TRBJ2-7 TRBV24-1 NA CATGTYEQYF
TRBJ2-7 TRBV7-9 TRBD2 CASSTTGTSGLPSYEQYF
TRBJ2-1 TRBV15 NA CATSRGAQGISSEQFF
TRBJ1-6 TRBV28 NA CASSLTPNGNSPLHF
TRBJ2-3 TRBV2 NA CASRVGGTDTQYF
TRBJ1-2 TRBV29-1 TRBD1 CTVYRGGEYGYTF